The 9 T cell receptor beta chains reported below all come from one sample, sequenced in a study of read filtering for tumor transcriptome and immune sequencing. This library used roughly 0.4 ug RNA and molecular barcoded adaptors spanning alpha/delta and beta/gamma chains. Each CDR3 protein gets one entry after TCRdb re-called the reads with MiXCR. The sample records about 86,000 distinct CDR3 sequences, around 12% being singletons. Sequencing was carried out using a population of CD138-negative cells sorted from bone marrow. The source of these receptors is a donor aged 40 or over with multiple myeloma.

This clonotype has a count of ten or more. The CDR3 nucleotides are TGCGCCAGCAGCCGCTCAACAGGGGGCGCAGGCACTGAAGCTTTCTTT. Its translation: CASSRSTGGAGTEAFF. The V gene is TRBV5-1, the J gene TRBJ1-1; 9 positions agree with TRBD1. Germline assignment: CDR1 SGHRS and CDR2 YFSETQ. The ends lost 4 bases at V and 4 bases at J; junction bases unmatched: 11. The CDR3 contains 16 residues.

At least ten counts were recorded for this clonotype. The rearrangement links TRBV5-1 to TRBJ1-4; 9 nucleotides align to TRBD1. This CDR3 contains 15 residues. CDR1 is SGHRS and CDR2 is YFSETQ in the germline V gene. Trimming at V came to 5 bases and at J to 6 bases, leaving 8 bases not matched to a gene. CDR3 protein: CASSSGTGLHEKLFF. CDR3 nucleotides: TGCGCCAGCAGTTCGGGGACAGGGCTACATGAAAAACTGTTTTTT.

This clonotype was seen many times. This chain uses TRBV6-5 with TRBJ1-1, with D perhaps matching TRBD1 (6 bases). Trimming shortened V by 0 bases and J by 7 bases, and 15 bases separated the two germline ends. The germline V gene has CDR1 MNHEY and CDR2 SVGAGI. This CDR3 is built from 15 residues. This chain's CDR3 is CASSYSMHQGHEAFF. In nucleotides, the CDR3 is TGTGCCAGCAGTTACTCCATGCACCAGGGACATGAAGCTTTCTTT.

The J gene is TRBJ2-1, the V gene TRBV29-1, with TRBD2 matching 13 bases. V shed 7 bases and J 2 bases; nucleotides not matched to a gene: 8. Per the germline V gene, CDR1 is SQVTM and CDR2 is ANQGSEA. The CDR3 is 16 residues long. The CDR3 nucleotides read TGCAGCGCTCGCGGACTAGCGGGAGCGACCTACAATGAGCAGTTCTTC. Protein: CSARGLAGATYNEQFF.

In this sample, this clonotype turned up many times. The V call is TRBV7-2, the J call TRBJ2-1; D could derive from TRBD1 or TRBD2 (6 bases each). The CDR3 runs to 14 residues. The germline CDR1 and CDR2 sequences are SGHTA and FQGNSA. V lost 2 bases to trimming and J lost 9 bases, with 14 bases between them. CDR3 sequence reads: CASSLPWGAGEQFF. The CDR3 nucleotides read TGTGCCAGCAGCTTACCCTGGGGGGCTGGTGAGCAGTTCTTC.

At least ten counts were recorded for this clonotype. The chain combines TRBV18 with TRBJ2-5, with TRBD2 as a possible D gene (5 bases). The CDR3 totals 14 residues. V was trimmed by 10 bases and J by 5 bases, leaving 20 bases between them. CDR1 and CDR2 (germline): KGHSH, LQKENI. The CDR3 DNA sequence: TGTGCCACCACCGGGTTTGGTCCGGGGGAGACCCAGTACTTC. It yields the protein CATTGFGPGETQYF.

The sample holds many counts of this clonotype. This sequence joins TRBV2 and TRBJ2-2; 12 bases are a match to TRBD2. The germline gives CDR1 SNHLY, CDR2 FYNNEI. The CDR3 totals 15 residues. Trimming removed 7 bases from V and 4 bases from J; junction bases left unmatched: 4. CDR3 residues: CASKRTSGITGELFF. CDR3 DNA: TGTGCCAGCAAACGGACTAGCGGGATCACCGGGGAGCTGTTTTTT.

This clonotype came up a few times. A much larger clone lies one base from this, so it may be a read error. Here the CDR3 reads CASSQAEARSPHF. The DNA for the CDR3 is TGTGCCAGCAGCCAGGCTGAGGCTCGATCCCCCCACTTT. The gene calls are TRBV3-1 and TRBJ1-6; unclear D gene. Germline V gives CDR1 LGHDT, CDR2 YNNKEL (reference sequence). The CDR3 spans 13 residues. V was trimmed by 3 bases and J by 18 bases, leaving 18 bases between them.

V is TRBV5-1 and J is TRBJ2-7; TRBD2 agrees at 12 bases. This CDR3 spans 15 amino acids. Germline lookup yields CDR1 SGHRS and CDR2 YFSETQ. The junction had 6 bases not matched to a gene; V was cut back by 2 bases and J by 6 bases. The CDR3 DNA follows: TGCGCCAGCAGCTTTCTAGCGGGAGGGTTGTCCGAGCAGTACTTC. This codes for CASSFLAGGLSEQYF.